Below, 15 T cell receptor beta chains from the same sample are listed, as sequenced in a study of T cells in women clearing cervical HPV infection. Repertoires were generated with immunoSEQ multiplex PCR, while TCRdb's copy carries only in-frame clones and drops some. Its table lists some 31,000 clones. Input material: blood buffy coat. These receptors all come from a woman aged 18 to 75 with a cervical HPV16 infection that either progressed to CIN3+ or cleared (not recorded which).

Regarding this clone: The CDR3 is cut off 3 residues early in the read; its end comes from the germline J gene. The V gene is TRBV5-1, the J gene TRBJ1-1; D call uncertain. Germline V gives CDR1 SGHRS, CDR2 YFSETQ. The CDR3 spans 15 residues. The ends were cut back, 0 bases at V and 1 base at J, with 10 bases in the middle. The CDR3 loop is CASSLGNPGNTEAFF. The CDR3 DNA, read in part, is TGCGCCAGCAGCTTGGGTAACCCGGGGAACACTGAA.

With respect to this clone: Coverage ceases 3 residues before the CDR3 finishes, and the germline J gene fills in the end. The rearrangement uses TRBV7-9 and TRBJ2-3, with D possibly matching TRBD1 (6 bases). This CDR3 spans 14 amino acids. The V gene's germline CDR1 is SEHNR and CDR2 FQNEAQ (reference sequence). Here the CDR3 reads CASSSTGLQETQYF. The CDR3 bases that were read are TGTGCCAGCAGCTCAACAGGGCTCCAAGAGACG. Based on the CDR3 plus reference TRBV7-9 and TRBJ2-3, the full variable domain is DTGVSQNPRHKITKRGQNVTFRCDPISEHNRLYWYRQTLGQGPEFLTYFQNEAQLEKSRLLSDRFSAERPKGSFSTLEIQRTEQGDSAMYLCASSSTGLQETQYFGPGTRLTVL.

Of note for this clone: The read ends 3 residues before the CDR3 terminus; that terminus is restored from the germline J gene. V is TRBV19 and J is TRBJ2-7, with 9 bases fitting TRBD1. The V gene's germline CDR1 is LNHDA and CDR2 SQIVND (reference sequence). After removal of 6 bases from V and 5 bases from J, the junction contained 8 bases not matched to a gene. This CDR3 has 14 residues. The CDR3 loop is CASSTGTGMHEQYF. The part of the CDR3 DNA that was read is TGTGCCAGTAGCACCGGGACAGGGATGCACGAG.

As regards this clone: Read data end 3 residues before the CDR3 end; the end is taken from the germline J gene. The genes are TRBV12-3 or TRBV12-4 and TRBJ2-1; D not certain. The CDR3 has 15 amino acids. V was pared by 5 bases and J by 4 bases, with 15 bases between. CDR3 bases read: TGTGCCAGCAGTACATTAGACTCCCGATACAATGAG. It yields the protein CASSTLDSRYNE. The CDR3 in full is CASSTLDSRYNEQFF.

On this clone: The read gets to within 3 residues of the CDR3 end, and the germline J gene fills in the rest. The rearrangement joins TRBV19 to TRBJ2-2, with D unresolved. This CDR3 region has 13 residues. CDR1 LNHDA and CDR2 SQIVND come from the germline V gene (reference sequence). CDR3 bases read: TGTGCCAGTAGTGCCTCGAACAAGTCACCG. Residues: CASSASNKSP. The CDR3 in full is CASSASNKSPLFF.

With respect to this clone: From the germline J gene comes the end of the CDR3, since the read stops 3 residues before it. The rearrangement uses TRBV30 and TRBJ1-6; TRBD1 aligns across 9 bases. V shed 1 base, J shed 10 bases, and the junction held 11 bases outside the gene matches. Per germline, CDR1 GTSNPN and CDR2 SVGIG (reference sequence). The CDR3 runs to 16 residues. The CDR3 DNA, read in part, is TGTGCCTGGAGTGGCCACAGGGGGCGCTTTGGATCACCC. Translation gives CAWSGHRGRFGSP. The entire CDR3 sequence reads CAWSGHRGRFGSPLHF. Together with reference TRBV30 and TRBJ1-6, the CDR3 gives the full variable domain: SQTIHQWPATLVQPVGSPLSLECTVEGTSNPNLYWYRQAAGRGLQLLFYSVGIGQISSEVPQNLSASRPQDRQFILSSKKLLLSDSGFYLCAWSGHRGRFGSPLHFGNGTRLTVT.

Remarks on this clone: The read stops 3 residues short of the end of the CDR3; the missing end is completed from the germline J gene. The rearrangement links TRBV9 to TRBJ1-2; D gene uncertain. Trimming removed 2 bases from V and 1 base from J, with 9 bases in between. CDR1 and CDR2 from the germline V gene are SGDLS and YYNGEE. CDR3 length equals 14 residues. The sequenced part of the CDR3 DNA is TGTGCCAGCAGCGTCTCTAGCAATAACTATGGC. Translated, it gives CASSVSSNNYG. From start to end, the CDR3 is CASSVSSNNYGYTF.

CDR3 DNA (partial): TGCAGTGCCGAAGGGGTCTGGGGAATGAACACTGAA. It codes for CSAEGVWGMNTE. The full CDR3 reads CSAEGVWGMNTEAFF. The gene calls are TRBV20-1 and TRBJ1-1; weak D call: TRBD1 (5 bases). The observed sequence ends 3 residues before the CDR3 terminus, with the missing tail filled in from the germline J gene. The germline gives CDR1 DFQATT, CDR2 SNEGSKA (reference sequence). The CDR3 length is 15 residues. V was cut by 6 bases and J by 0 bases, with 17 bases left in between.

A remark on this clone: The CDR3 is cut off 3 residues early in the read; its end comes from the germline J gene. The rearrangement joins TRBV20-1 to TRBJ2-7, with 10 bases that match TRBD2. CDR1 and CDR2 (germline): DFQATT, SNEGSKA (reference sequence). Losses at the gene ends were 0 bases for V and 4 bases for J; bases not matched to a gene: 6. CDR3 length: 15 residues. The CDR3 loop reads CSARDTSGRAYEQYF. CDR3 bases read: TGCAGTGCTAGAGATACCAGCGGGAGGGCATACGAG.

The DNA read from the CDR3 is TGTGCCAGCAGCGCGGGACAGATTAGCGGGGAG. Residues: CASSAGQISGE. The complete CDR3 protein is CASSAGQISGELFF. The chain is built from TRBV7-3 and TRBJ2-2, with D possibly matching TRBD1 (7 bases). The read falls 3 residues short of the CDR3 end, and the missing part is taken from the germline J gene. The CDR3 consists of 14 residues. Trimming removed 5 bases at V and 7 bases at J, with 14 bases between. Per germline, CDR1 SGHTA and CDR2 FQGTGA.

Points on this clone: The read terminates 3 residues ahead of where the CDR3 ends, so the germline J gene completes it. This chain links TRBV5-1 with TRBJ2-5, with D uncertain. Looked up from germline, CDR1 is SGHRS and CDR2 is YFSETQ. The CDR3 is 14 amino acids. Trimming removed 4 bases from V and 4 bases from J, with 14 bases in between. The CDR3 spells CASSPSAARETQYF. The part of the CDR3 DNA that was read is TGCGCCAGCAGCCCGTCGGCGGCACGAGAGACC.

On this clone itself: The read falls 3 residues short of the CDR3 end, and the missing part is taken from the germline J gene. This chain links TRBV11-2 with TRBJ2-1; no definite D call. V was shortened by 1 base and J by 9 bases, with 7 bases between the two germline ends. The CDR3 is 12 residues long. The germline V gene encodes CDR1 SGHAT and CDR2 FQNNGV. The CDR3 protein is CASSLGQIEQFF. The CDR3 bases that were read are TGTGCCAGCAGCTTAGGCCAGATTGAG.

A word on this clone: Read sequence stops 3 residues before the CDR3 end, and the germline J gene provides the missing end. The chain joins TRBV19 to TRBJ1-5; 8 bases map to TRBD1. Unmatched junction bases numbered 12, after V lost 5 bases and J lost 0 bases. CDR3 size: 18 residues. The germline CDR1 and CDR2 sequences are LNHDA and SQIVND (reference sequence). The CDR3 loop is CASSLPDTGGDSNQPQHF. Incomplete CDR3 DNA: TGTGCCAGTAGTCTCCCCGATACAGGGGGAGATAGCAATCAGCCC.

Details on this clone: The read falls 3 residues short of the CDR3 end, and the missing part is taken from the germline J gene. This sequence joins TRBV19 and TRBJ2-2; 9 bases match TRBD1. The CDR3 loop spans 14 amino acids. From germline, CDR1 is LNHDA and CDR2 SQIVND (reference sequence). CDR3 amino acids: CASRDRVRDSPLFF. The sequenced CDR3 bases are TGTGCCAGCCGGGACAGGGTTCGGGATTCACCG.

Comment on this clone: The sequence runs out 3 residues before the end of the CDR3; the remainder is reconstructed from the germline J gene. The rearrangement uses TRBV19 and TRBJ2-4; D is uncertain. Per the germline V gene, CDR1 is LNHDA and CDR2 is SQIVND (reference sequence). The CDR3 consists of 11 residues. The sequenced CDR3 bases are TGTGCCAGTCTCGCGGAGTATGGT. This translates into CASLAEYG. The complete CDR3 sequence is CASLAEYGQYF.